This TCR beta chain was captured in a study of control samples from healthy donors and cancer patients. The table came from immunoSEQ multiplex PCR; TCRdb's copy has only in-frame clones and leaves some out. The table includes fewer than 300,000 clones, roughly 80% detected once. This CDR3 has 15 residues. The germline V gene has CDR1 MGHDK and CDR2 SYGVNS. The ends were cut back, 6 bases at V and 3 bases at J, with 14 bases in the middle. The gene calls are TRBV25-1 and TRBJ1-4, with unresolved D. This TCR came from a woman aged 60-75 years with lung cancer. Sequencing used PBMCs. CDR3 amino acids: CASSPNWLPNEKLFF. CDR3 DNA: TGTGCCAGCAGCCCTAATTGGCTTCCTAATGAAAAACTGTTTTTT.